This paragraph covers one T cell receptor beta chain sequence. No antigen is known for it. This sample is part of a study of cytomegalovirus exposure and HLA in healthy donors. The study, taken as a whole, reports: The authors later linked a missense DCLRE1C variant to TCR beta V- and J-gene trimming. Being indistinguishable, some V segments were excluded, TRBV6-2 and TRBV6-3 among them. Earlier analysis found most TCR beta V segments productive about 90% or about 30% of the time. An ancestry cluster, one associated with Asian ancestry, reportedly showed fewer N-insertions than the approximately 670-donor mean in a later analysis.

The CDR3 runs 15 residues. Germline V gene lookup returns CDR1 MNHEY and CDR2 SVGAGI. Between the trimmed V and J ends, which lost 9 bases and 0 bases, there was a span of 17 bases. The PCR employed 60 Vbeta primers together with 13 Jbeta primers. TCRdb's table, derived via immunoSEQ multiplex PCR, lists solely in-frame clones and lacks some. This table holds some 180,000 clones, under 85% found once. The genes are TRBV6-5 and TRBJ1-1, with a possible D match to TRBD1 (5 bases). The clonotype comes from a male donor in good health and CMV-seronegative. Material for sequencing was PBMCs. In DNA form, the CDR3 reads TGTGCCAGTTCTAGACAGATTAACCTGAACACTGAAGCTTTCTTT. This translates into CASSRQINLNTEAFF.